These 13 T cell receptor beta chains were sequenced from one sample in a study of tumor and adjacent non-tumor tissue in lung cancer. The template was RNA from unsorted bulk tissue. This non-tumor lung sample came from over 3 cm beyond the tumor edge. The library came from three nested PCR rounds adapted from ARM-PCR protocols. MiXCR was run by TCRdb on the multiplex PCR reads, yielding one entry per CDR3 protein. The table shows some 100,000 distinct CDR3 sequences, with 80% occurring only once. The sequencing input was distant non-tumor lung tissue. The receptors derive from a man between 60 and 75 years old with small cell lung cancer.

This clonotype was counted a few times. A much larger clone is a single base away; this may be a read error. The chain has TRBV6-1 and TRBJ2-3; D is perhaps TRBD1 or TRBD2 (6 bases each). The CDR3 covers 15 residues. CDR1 and CDR2 from the germline V gene are MNHNS and SASEGT. The CDR3 DNA reads as TGTGCCAACAGTGAATTTGGGGGGCTCCCAGATACGCAGTATTTT. It codes for CANSEFGGLPDTQYF.

The count of this clonotype is one. As the CDR3 is not closed by the conserved phenylalanine or tryptophan, this likely results from a read error. The rearrangement joins TRBV11-3 to TRBJ2-3; no firm D call. The germline gives CDR1 SGHNT, CDR2 YENEEA. V lost 1 base and J 6 bases, leaving 5 bases between the germline ends. The CDR3 loop spans 12 amino acids. CDR3 nucleotide sequence: TGTGCCAGCAGCTTAGTATTCGATACGCAGTATATT. This encodes CASSLVFDTQYI.

This clonotype occurred once. The junction shows a germline mismatch at one end, possibly a read error. V usage is TRBV11-2 and J usage is TRBJ2-1; TRBD2 matches at 11 bases. Germline assignment: CDR1 SGHAT and CDR2 FQNNGV. This CDR3 has 16 amino acids. The CDR3 DNA follows: TGTGCCAGCAGTTTATCTTTACTAGCGGGAGATAATGAGCAGTCCTTC. Translation gives CASSLSLLAGDNEQSF.

With respect to this clonotype: Just one base apart from a much larger clone, this may be a read error. The chain links TRBV20-1 to TRBJ1-1; no firm D call. Trimming left V 7 bases short and J 4 bases short, with 16 bases between. The CDR3 covers 13 residues. The germline V gene has CDR1 DFQATT and CDR2 SNEGSKA (reference sequence). The CDR3 loop is CSVLKHGGTEAFF. The CDR3 region has the DNA TGCAGTGTTCTGAAACATGGTGGCACTGAAGCTTTCTTT.

In this sample, this clonotype turned up a few times. This may be a read error: a much more frequent sequence differs by one nucleotide. V is TRBV20-1 and J is TRBJ2-7, with 13 nucleotides matching TRBD2. J gave up 6 bases and V 5 bases, and 4 bases lay outside the gene matches. This CDR3 is 13 amino acids long. CDR1 is DFQATT and CDR2 is SNEGSKA in the germline V gene (reference sequence). Here the CDR3 DNA reads TGCAGTGCTTGGACTAGCGGGAGATGCGAGCAGTACTTC. Residues: CSAWTSGRCEQYF.

Comments on this clonotype: The junction and the germline gene differ at one end; a read error may be behind it. The V and J genes are TRBV12-5 and TRBJ2-2; D possibly corresponds to TRBD2 (5 bases). CDR1 is LGHNT, CDR2 FRNRAP, per germline. This CDR3 is built from 13 residues. CDR3 sequence reads: CAAWYRNTGVLFF. CDR3 bases: TGTGCTGCCTGGTACAGAAACACCGGGGTGCTGTTTTTT.

Details on this clonotype: A single base separates this from a much larger clone, so it may be a read error. The V call is TRBV29-1, the J call TRBJ1-1; D is ambiguous. Germline CDR1 and CDR2: SQVTM and ANQGSEA. CDR3 size: 10 residues. CDR3 bases: TGCTGCGCCGTGAACACTGAAGCTTTCTTT. This gives the protein CCAVNTEAFF.

The chain carries TRBV10-3 and TRBJ2-2; D may be TRBD1 or TRBD2 (5 bases each). Germline values: CDR1 ENHRY, CDR2 SYGVKD. V was shortened by 3 bases and J by 7 bases, with 18 bases between the two germline ends. This CDR3 comprises 16 residues. The CDR3 DNA reads TGTGCCATCAGTGAAGGGATTCATCGGGGCATCGGGGAGCTGTTTTTT. Translation gives CAISEGIHRGIGELFF.

The chain uses TRBV11-2 and TRBJ1-6; D uncertain. The CDR3 spans 15 residues. V lost 1 base to trimming and J lost 14 bases, with 18 bases between them. CDR1 is SGHAT and CDR2 is FQNNGV in the germline V gene. The CDR3 spells CASSLAPAGTGSLHF. The CDR3 DNA sequence: TGTGCCAGCAGCTTAGCCCCCGCGGGCACGGGGTCCCTCCACTTT.

Of note for this clonotype: At one end, the junction sequence differs from germline, possibly due to a read error. V gene TRBV7-9 combines with J gene TRBJ2-5; D call uncertain. The CDR3 is 14 residues long. Germline CDR1 and CDR2: SEHNR and FQNEAQ (reference sequence). The CDR3 reads CANSYSTVFETQYF. In DNA, the CDR3 is TGTGCCAACAGCTACTCCACAGTGTTCGAGACCCAGTATTTC.

As to this clonotype: At one of its ends the junction is not consistent with the germline gene, which may arise from a read error. The J gene is TRBJ1-5, the V gene TRBV4-2; D is unclear. Germline V gene sequence: CDR1 LGHNA, CDR2 YNFKEQ. The CDR3 is 14 amino acids. CDR3 residues: CASSQGHGNQPQHF. Written as DNA, the CDR3 is TGTGCCAGTAGCCAAGGGCACGGGAATCAGCCCCAGCATTTT.

Comment on this clonotype: It may be a read error: a sequence one base away is much more abundant. The CDR3: CASSPRLGQVGETQYF. CDR3 in DNA: TGTGCCAGCAGCCCCCGACTCGGACAGGTGGGAGAGACCCAGTACTTC. The chain joins TRBV5-4 to TRBJ2-5, with 7 bases identical to TRBD1. Germline assignment: CDR1 SGHNT and CDR2 YYREEE (reference sequence). The CDR3 has 16 residues. Germline trimming cut 4 bases from V and 4 bases from J; bases unmatched to any gene: 13.

Concerning this clonotype itself: No conserved phenylalanine or tryptophan ends this CDR3, so it is likely a read error. The genes are TRBV12-3 or TRBV12-4 and TRBJ2-2; TRBD2 is a possible D gene (7 bases). The CDR3 extends over 15 amino acids. Trimming left V 7 bases short and J 3 bases short, with 15 bases between. The chain's CDR3 is CASNRGREDTGELFL. The CDR3 nucleotides are TGTGCCAGCAATAGGGGGAGGGAGGACACCGGGGAGCTGTTTCTT.